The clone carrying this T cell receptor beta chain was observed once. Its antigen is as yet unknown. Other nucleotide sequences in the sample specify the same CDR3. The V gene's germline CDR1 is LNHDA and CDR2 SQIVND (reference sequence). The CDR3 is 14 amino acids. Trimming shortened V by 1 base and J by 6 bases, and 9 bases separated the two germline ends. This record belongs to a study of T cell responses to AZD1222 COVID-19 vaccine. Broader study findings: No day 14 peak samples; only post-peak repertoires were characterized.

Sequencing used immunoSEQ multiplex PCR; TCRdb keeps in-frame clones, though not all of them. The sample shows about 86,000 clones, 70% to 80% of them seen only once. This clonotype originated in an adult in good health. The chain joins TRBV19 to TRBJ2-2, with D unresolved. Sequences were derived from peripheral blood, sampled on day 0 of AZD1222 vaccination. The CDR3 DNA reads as TGTGCCAGTAGTATAGTTGGCCTAGCCGGGGAGCTGTTTTTT. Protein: CASSIVGLAGELFF.